These T cell receptor beta chains were read from a single sample in a study of blood T cell repertoires in COVID-19. The data were produced by immunoSEQ multiplex PCR, yet TCRdb's version contains in-frame clones alone and is incomplete. The repertoire holds more than 90,000 clones, 70% to 85% seen once, with more than 20% in the top ten. The sample consisted of peripheral blood. Every receptor here comes from a human donor in a cohort sampled during active COVID-19. The CDR3 runs from the conserved cysteine through the conserved F or W. A D gene is named only where the DNA matches it firmly. Rows may omit the clone size; those that give it use once, few, many or a size class.

v_call	clone_size	j_call	d_call	cdr3_aa	cdr3_nt
TRBV29-1	NA	TRBJ2-1	NA	CSGRQGSYNEQFF	TGCAGCGGTAGGCAGGGAAGCTACAATGAGCAGTTCTTC
TRBV6-5	NA	TRBJ1-6	NA	CASTRGESPLHF	TGTGCCAGTACTCGAGGAGAGTCACCCCTCCACTTT
TRBV6-2/TRBV6-3	NA	TRBJ2-1	NA	CASSDTSYNEQFF	TGTGCCAGCAGTGATACTAGTTACAATGAGCAGTTCTTC
TRBV5-6	NA	TRBJ2-5	TRBD2	CASSLYGTSGEETQYF	TGTGCCAGCAGCCTGTATGGGACTAGCGGGGAAGAGACCCAGTACTTC
TRBV6-1	NA	TRBJ1-1	NA	CASSEALQAAYTEAFF	TGTGCCAGCAGTGAAGCGCTGCAGGCTGCATACACTGAAGCTTTCTTT
TRBV9	NA	TRBJ2-5	TRBD2	CASSVAPTTSGGALETQYF	TGTGCCAGCAGCGTAGCCCCGACCACTAGCGGGGGGGCCTTGGAGACCCAGTACTTC
TRBV3-1/TRBV3-2	NA	TRBJ2-2	TRBD2	CASSQDLVRTSGGTGELFF	TGTGCCAGCAGCCAAGATCTCGTTCGGACTAGCGGGGGTACCGGGGAGCTGTTTTTT
TRBV6-5	NA	TRBJ1-5	NA	CASTVGGGNQPQHF	TGTGCCAGCACCGTCGGGGGGGGAAATCAGCCCCAGCATTTT
TRBV5-6	once	TRBJ1-6	NA	CASSTGGAGPLHF	TGTGCCAGCAGCACCGGAGGAGCCGGACCCCTCCACTTT
TRBV6-1	NA	TRBJ2-7	TRBD2	CASSEPGLAGDRQYF	TGTGCCAGCAGTGAACCCGGACTAGCGGGAGATAGACAGTACTTC
TRBV27	NA	TRBJ1-5	NA	CASSLRVSGNQPQHF	TGTGCCAGCAGTTTGAGGGTTAGCGGCAATCAGCCCCAGCATTTT
TRBV5-1	NA	TRBJ1-4	NA	CASSLGGAREKLFF	TGCGCCAGCAGCCTAGGGGGGGCGCGAGAAAAACTGTTTTTT
TRBV19	NA	TRBJ1-5	TRBD1	CASSRGQGAGQPQHF	TGTGCCAGTAGTAGGGGACAGGGGGCAGGGCAGCCCCAGCATTTT
TRBV5-1	NA	TRBJ2-1	TRBD2	CASSPASGSPLHGDEQFF	TGCGCCAGCAGCCCCGCTAGCGGGAGCCCTCTACATGGGGATGAGCAGTTCTTC
TRBV3-1/TRBV3-2	NA	TRBJ2-5	TRBD2	CASSQYSSGGAGSQYF	TGTGCCAGCAGCCAATATAGTAGCGGGGGGGCCGGTTCCCAGTACTTC
TRBV7-9	NA	TRBJ2-7	TRBD1	CASSDRDRAVGEQYF	TGTGCCAGCAGCGATAGGGACAGGGCCGTGGGGGAGCAGTACTTC
TRBV6-1	NA	TRBJ2-7	NA	CASSEGGGFSYEQYF	TGTGCCAGCAGTGAAGGGGGGGGCTTCTCCTACGAGCAGTACTTC
TRBV9	NA	TRBJ2-2	NA	CASSPSRGQNTGELFF	TGTGCCAGCAGCCCCAGCAGGGGACAGAACACCGGGGAGCTGTTTTTT
TRBV5-5	NA	TRBJ1-5	NA	CASSLANRMGKQPQHF	TGTGCCAGCAGCTTGGCCAACAGGATGGGAAAACAGCCCCAGCATTTT
TRBV6-4	NA	TRBJ1-6	NA	CASSATGDNSPLHF	TGTGCCAGCAGCGCGACAGGCGATAATTCACCCCTCCACTTT
TRBV10-3	medium-sized	TRBJ1-4	NA	CAISEGEKLFF	TGTGCCATCAGTGAGGGCGAAAAACTGTTTTTT
TRBV9	NA	TRBJ2-2	NA	CASSPIQGQTGELFF	TGTGCCAGCAGCCCAATACAGGGTCAAACCGGGGAGCTGTTTTTT
TRBV5-1	NA	TRBJ1-2	NA	CASSRDSDYGYTF	TGCGCCAGCAGCCGCGACAGCGACTATGGCTACACCTTC
TRBV18	NA	TRBJ1-1	NA	CASSPIRGNTEAFF	TGTGCCAGCTCACCAATCAGGGGGAACACTGAAGCTTTCTTT